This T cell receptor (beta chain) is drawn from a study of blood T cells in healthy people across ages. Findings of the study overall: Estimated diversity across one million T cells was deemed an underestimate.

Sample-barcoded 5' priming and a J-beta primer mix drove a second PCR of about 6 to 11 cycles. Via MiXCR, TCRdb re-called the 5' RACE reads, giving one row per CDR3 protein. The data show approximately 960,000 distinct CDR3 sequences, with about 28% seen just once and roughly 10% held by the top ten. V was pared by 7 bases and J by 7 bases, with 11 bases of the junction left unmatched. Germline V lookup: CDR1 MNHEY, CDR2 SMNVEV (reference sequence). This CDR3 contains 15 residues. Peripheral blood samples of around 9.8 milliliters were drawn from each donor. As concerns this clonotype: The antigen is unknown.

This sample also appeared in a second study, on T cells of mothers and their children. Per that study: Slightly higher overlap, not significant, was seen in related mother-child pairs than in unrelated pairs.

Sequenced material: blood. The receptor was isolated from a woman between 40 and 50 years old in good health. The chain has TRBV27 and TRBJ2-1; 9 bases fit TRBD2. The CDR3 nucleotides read TGTGCCAGCATCCGGCGGGGGGGCCTTAGGAATGAGCAGTTCTTC. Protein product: CASIRRGGLRNEQFF.